One sample yielded the 10 T cell receptor beta chains listed below, sequenced in a study of vaccination effects on CD4 cells after COVID-19. Within the ViraFEST assay, antigen-specific CD4+ T cells underwent expansion with viral peptide pools prior to sequencing. Culture proceeded for more than nine days, and CD4+ T cells were then isolated. Documented for the person is a PCR-confirmed SARS-CoV-2 infection occurring between March and December 2020. The assay was immunoSEQ multiplex PCR, and TCRdb's table has in-frame clones only and misses some. The table includes over 20,000 clones, 70% to 85% detected once. Their recognized antigens are unknown. This specimen was CD4+ T cells from PBMCs cultured with a peptide pool, taken before COVID-19 vaccination. The receptors here all came from a human donor who had a prior SARS-CoV-2 infection.

This clone was counted between two and nine times. This rearrangement joins TRBV3-1 (or the pseudogene TRBV3-2) to TRBJ1-3; D gene ambiguous. CDR3 length: 13 amino acids. Germline CDR1 and CDR2: LGHDT and YNNKEL (reference sequence). The V and J ends lost 1 base and 4 bases respectively, with 5 bases between them. DNA of the CDR3: TGTGCCAGCAGCCAAGCGGAGGGAAACACCATATATTTT. Its protein product is CASSQAEGNTIYF.

The chain combines TRBV30 with TRBJ2-7, with D tentatively TRBD1 (6 bases). The ends were cut back, 3 bases at V and 6 bases at J, with 12 bases in the middle. This CDR3 spans 12 amino acids. Germline CDR1 and CDR2: GTSNPN and SVGIG (reference sequence). CDR3 sequence reads: CAWSRGVGEQYF. In DNA form, the CDR3 reads TGTGCCTGGAGCAGGGGTGTTGGCGAGCAGTACTTC.

The chain is built from TRBV7-3 and TRBJ2-1, with 8 bases identical to TRBD2. Trimming cost V 5 bases and J 8 bases; bases outside gene matches: 14. Germline V lookup: CDR1 SGHTA, CDR2 FQGTGA. CDR3 length equals 16 residues. The chain's CDR3 is CASSTRAGALAHEQFF. The DNA for the CDR3 is TGTGCCAGCAGCACACGAGCGGGAGCCCTCGCCCATGAGCAGTTCTTC.

The V call is TRBV5-6, the J call TRBJ1-6, with TRBD1 as a possible D gene (6 bases). The germline V and J ends were trimmed by 0 bases and 10 bases, with 11 bases remaining between them. The CDR3 totals 14 residues. CDR1 and CDR2 (germline): SGHDT, YYEEEE. The CDR3 loop reads CASSLEQGQSPLHF. Written as DNA, the CDR3 is TGTGCCAGCAGCTTGGAGCAGGGGCAATCACCCCTCCACTTT.

V gene TRBV7-9 combines with J gene TRBJ2-1; no reliable D call. CDR3 size: 15 residues. Trimming took 0 bases from V and 2 from J, leaving 8 bases between them. Germline V CDR1 and CDR2: SEHNR, FQNEAQ (reference sequence). In DNA form, the CDR3 reads TGTGCCAGCAGCTTAGCGGGAACCCCCTACAATGAGCAGTTCTTC. Its translation is CASSLAGTPYNEQFF.

This clone was picked up one time. The chain recombines TRBV7-2 with TRBJ2-5; D might be TRBD2 (7 bases). The V gene's germline CDR1 is SGHTA and CDR2 FQGNSA. Trimming cost V 1 base and J 4 bases, with 10 bases left between them. The CDR3 runs 14 residues. The chain's CDR3 is CASSLEGGTETQYF. The CDR3 DNA is TGTGCCAGCAGCTTAGAGGGGGGGACAGAGACCCAGTACTTC.

The rearrangement joins TRBV12-3 or TRBV12-4 to TRBJ2-3; unclear D gene. The length of the CDR3 is 12 residues. Trimming removed 3 bases at V and 2 bases at J, with 3 bases between. The CDR3 sequence: CASSFSTDTQYF. The CDR3 DNA is TGTGCCAGCAGTTTTTCCACAGATACGCAGTATTTT.

V and J are TRBV27 and TRBJ2-2; the D is unclear. Germline CDR1 is MNHEY and CDR2 is SMNVEV (reference sequence). The CDR3 sequence is 13 residues long. V dropped 6 bases and J dropped 5 bases, with 10 bases sitting between them. The CDR3 coding sequence is TGTGCCAGCAGCCTCGGCCGAACCGGGGAGCTGTTTTTT. Amino acids: CASSLGRTGELFF.

CDR3 sequence (DNA): TGTGCCAGCAGCCTCTGGGGCCAGGACCAAGAGACCCAGTACTTC. Its translation is CASSLWGQDQETQYF. The genes are TRBV3-1 (or the pseudogene TRBV3-2) and TRBJ2-5; possibly TRBD1 for D (5 bases). V was cut by 4 bases and J by 0 bases, with 12 bases left in between. Per the germline V gene, CDR1 is LGHDT and CDR2 is YNNKEL (reference sequence). The CDR3 is 15 amino acids.

V usage is TRBV6-6 and J usage is TRBJ1-1, with TRBD1 matching 8 bases. The CDR3 runs 14 residues. Germline V gives CDR1 MNHNY, CDR2 SVGAGI (reference sequence). V lost 5 bases, J lost 6 bases, and 8 bases stayed unmatched. The CDR3 loop reads CASSTGGGRPEAFF. CDR3 nucleotides: TGTGCCAGCAGTACAGGGGGGGGGAGGCCTGAAGCTTTCTTT.